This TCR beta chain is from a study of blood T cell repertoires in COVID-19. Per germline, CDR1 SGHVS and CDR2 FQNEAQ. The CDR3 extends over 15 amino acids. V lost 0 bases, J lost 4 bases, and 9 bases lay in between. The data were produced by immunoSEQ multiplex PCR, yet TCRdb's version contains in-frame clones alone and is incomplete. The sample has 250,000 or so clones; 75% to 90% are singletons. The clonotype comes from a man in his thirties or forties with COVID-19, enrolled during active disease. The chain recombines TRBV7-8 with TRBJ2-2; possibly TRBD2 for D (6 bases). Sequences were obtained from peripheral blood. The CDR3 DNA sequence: TGTGCCAGCAGCTTAGCATACGGGGGCACCGGGGAGCTGTTTTTT. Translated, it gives CASSLAYGGTGELFF. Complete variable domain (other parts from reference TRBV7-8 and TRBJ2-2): GAGVSQSPRYKVAKRGQDVALRCDPISGHVSLFWYQQALGQGPEFLTYFQNEAQLDKSGLPSDRFFAERPEGSVSTLKIQRTQQEDSAVYLCASSLAYGGTGELFFGEGSRLTVL.